Shown below are 21 T cell receptor beta chains from a single sample sequenced in a study of control samples from healthy donors and cancer patients. TCRdb keeps only in-frame clones here, not all; method: immunoSEQ multiplex PCR. This table has around 100,000 clones, roughly 92% appearing once. The specimen sequenced was blood. The receptors originated from a human donor in good health. The donor label of this sample is uncertain.

This sequence joins TRBV28 and TRBJ2-4, with D unresolved. The CDR3 has 16 residues. The V gene lost 7 bases and the J gene lost 0 bases, with 16 bases spanning the gap. The V gene's germline CDR1 is MDHEN and CDR2 SYDVKM. The CDR3 region is CASINEAVLAKNIQYF. The DNA for the CDR3 is TGTGCCAGCATCAATGAGGCAGTTCTAGCCAAAAACATTCAGTACTTC.

The DNA for the CDR3 is TGTGCCAGCCATCCCGGGACAGGGGGCTACGAGCAGTACTTC. This sequence encodes CASHPGTGGYEQYF. The chain links TRBV2 to TRBJ2-7; 11 bases are a match to TRBD1. Germline V gene sequence: CDR1 SNHLY, CDR2 FYNNEI. J gave up 3 bases and V 8 bases, and 6 bases lay outside the gene matches. The CDR3 length is 14 residues.

This chain uses TRBV6-1 with TRBJ2-3; possible D gene TRBD1, 6 bases. The CDR3 is 15 residues long. Trimming shortened V by 5 bases and J by 3 bases, and 15 bases separated the two germline ends. Germline assignment: CDR1 MNHNS and CDR2 SASEGT. CDR3 residues: CASSMNRVVTDTQYF. CDR3 bases: TGTGCCAGCAGTATGAACAGGGTCGTAACAGATACGCAGTATTTT.

In the case of this clone: This CDR3 is also generated by other DNA sequences in the sample. The rearrangement uses TRBV19 and TRBJ1-4; D unclear. This CDR3 comprises 12 residues. Trimming pared 3 bases from V and 7 bases from J, leaving 6 bases between. Germline CDR1 LNHDA, CDR2 SQIVND (reference sequence). CDR3 protein: CASSIAGEKLFF. DNA of the CDR3: TGTGCCAGTAGTATCGCCGGTGAAAAACTGTTTTTT.

The chain is built from TRBV23-1 and TRBJ1-2; 8 bases are shared with TRBD1. TRBV23-1 counts as an open reading frame of uncertain function. V shed 5 bases and J 2 bases; nucleotides not matched to a gene: 13. CDR3 length: 17 amino acids. The CDR3 DNA follows: TGCGCCAGCAGTACCCTCGTTACGGGACAGGTGAACTATGGCTACACCTTC. Protein: CASSTLVTGQVNYGYTF.

This chain connects TRBV5-4 to TRBJ1-2; a possible D gene is TRBD1 (5 bases). Trimming removed 0 bases from V and 5 bases from J, with 14 bases in between. This CDR3 has 15 residues. Germline loops: CDR1 SGHNT, CDR2 YYREEE (reference sequence). CDR3 amino acids: CASSLGVGGGYGYTF. The CDR3 nucleotides are TGTGCCAGCAGCTTGGGTGTAGGTGGGGGATATGGCTACACCTTC.

This chain uses TRBV25-1 with TRBJ2-7, with TRBD1 matching 8 bases. The germline gives CDR1 MGHDK, CDR2 SYGVNS. V dropped 8 bases and J dropped 0; count of bases not matched to a gene: 9. The CDR3 is made up of 15 amino acids. The CDR3 coding sequence is TGTGCCAGCGCCCAGGGGACAGGACTCTCCTACGAGCAGTACTTC. Residues: CASAQGTGLSYEQYF.

The rearrangement uses TRBV29-1 and TRBJ2-6; D gene uncertain. Trimming left V 5 bases short and J 2 bases short, with 4 bases between. This CDR3 region has 12 residues. Germline CDR1 and CDR2: SQVTM and ANQGSEA. Here the CDR3 DNA reads TGCAGCGTTCGGGCTGGGGCCAACGTCCTGACTTTC. It encodes CSVRAGANVLTF.

J is TRBJ2-1 and V is TRBV6-1; 7 nucleotides agree with TRBD2. Trimming at V came to 3 bases and at J to 0 bases, leaving 11 bases not matched to a gene. The length of the CDR3 is 18 residues. Germline V lookup: CDR1 MNHNS, CDR2 SASEGT. The CDR3 DNA reads TGTGCCAGCAGTGATGGGGACTATTTTAGCAGCTCCTACAATGAGCAGTTCTTC. Translating it yields CASSDGDYFSSSYNEQFF.

The chain carries TRBV5-6 and TRBJ1-1; tentative D call: TRBD1 (5 bases). The V gene's germline CDR1 is SGHDT and CDR2 YYEEEE. The V end was cut by 5 bases, the J end by 6 bases, with 14 bases between. This CDR3 is 13 amino acids long. This CDR3 reads CASRKIQGAEAFF. CDR3 sequence (DNA): TGTGCCAGCAGAAAAATCCAGGGTGCTGAAGCTTTCTTT.

This rearrangement joins TRBV27 to TRBJ1-3; D ambiguous. V lost 2 bases and J 4 bases, leaving 9 bases between the germline ends. This CDR3 has 14 amino acids. Germline CDR1 and CDR2: MNHEY and SMNVEV (reference sequence). The CDR3 region has the DNA TGTGCCAGCAGTTTACTGTATCCAGGAAACACCATATATTTT. This codes for CASSLLYPGNTIYF.

V is TRBV13 and J is TRBJ2-7; possibly TRBD2 for D (7 bases). Trimming removed 6 bases at V and 3 bases at J, with 15 bases between. In germline, CDR1 is PRHDT, CDR2 FYEKMQ (reference sequence). The CDR3 is 14 amino acids. The CDR3 DNA sequence: TGTGCCAGCAGTCTGGGCGGGGGCGACTACGAGCAGTACTTC. Amino acids: CASSLGGGDYEQYF.

This chain connects TRBV9 to TRBJ2-3; no clear D. The ends were cut back, 0 bases at V and 0 bases at J, with 5 bases in the middle. Germline-derived CDR1 and CDR2 are SGDLS and YYNGEE. CDR3 length: 14 amino acids. In DNA, the CDR3 is TGTGCCAGCAGCGTAGTGGGGAGCACAGATACGCAGTATTTT. Protein: CASSVVGSTDTQYF. Full variable domain (rest looked up from reference TRBV9 and TRBJ2-3): DSGVTQTPKHLITATGQRVTLRCSPRSGDLSVYWYQQSLDQGLQFLIQYYNGEERAKGNILERFSAQQFPDLHSELNLSSLELGDSALYFCASSVVGSTDTQYFGPGTRLTVL.

J is TRBJ1-2 and V is TRBV6-5; D may be TRBD1 (6 bases). There are 14 residues in the CDR3. Per germline, CDR1 MNHEY and CDR2 SVGAGI. The V gene lost 7 bases and the J gene lost 1 base, with 13 bases spanning the gap. CDR3: CASTPDRLNYGYTF. The CDR3 DNA is TGTGCCAGCACTCCCGACAGGCTTAACTATGGCTACACCTTC.

This sequence joins TRBV2 and TRBJ2-3; the match to TRBD2 covers 10 bases. V lost 3 bases, J lost 1 base, and 4 bases stayed unmatched. This CDR3 contains 16 residues. Germline loops: CDR1 SNHLY, CDR2 FYNNEI. CDR3 residues: CASSDNTSGGTDTQYF. The DNA for the CDR3 is TGTGCCAGCAGTGATAATACTAGCGGGGGCACAGATACGCAGTATTTT.

The gene calls are TRBV19 and TRBJ1-5, with 9 bases that match TRBD1. Germline V gene lookup returns CDR1 LNHDA and CDR2 SQIVND (reference sequence). This CDR3 has 16 amino acids. J was trimmed by 6 bases and V by 2 bases; bases with no gene match: 8. The CDR3 protein is CASSIKGQGFGQPQHF. The CDR3 DNA is TGTGCCAGTAGTATAAAGGGACAGGGATTCGGTCAGCCCCAGCATTTT.

As to this clone: The sample carries other DNA sequences with the same CDR3. V gene TRBV24-1 combines with J gene TRBJ1-5, with TRBD1 as a possible D gene (5 bases). CDR1 KGHDR and CDR2 SFDVKD come from the germline V gene. Trimming removed 5 bases from V and 6 bases from J, with 10 bases in between. This CDR3 is 13 amino acids long. Written as DNA, the CDR3 is TGTGCCACCAGTGGGAGGGGCGGTCAGCCCCAGCATTTT. This sequence encodes CATSGRGGQPQHF.

The gene calls are TRBV3-1 (or the pseudogene TRBV3-2) and TRBJ2-3, with D perhaps TRBD2 (5 bases). The CDR3 is 13 residues long. Trimming removed 7 bases at V and 2 bases at J, with 10 bases between. Germline V gives CDR1 LGHDT, CDR2 YNNKEL (reference sequence). CDR3 coding DNA: TGTGCCAGCAAGGAAGACTACACAGATACGCAGTATTTT. Translation: CASKEDYTDTQYF.

The chain carries TRBV5-1 and TRBJ1-2; 9 nucleotides agree with TRBD1. Trimming at V came to 3 bases and at J to 5 bases, leaving 8 bases not matched to a gene. This CDR3 has 15 residues. Germline V gene sequence: CDR1 SGHRS, CDR2 YFSETQ. DNA of the CDR3: TGCGCCAGCAGCTCATGGGACAGGGAGCCTTATGGCTACACCTTC. Amino acids: CASSSWDREPYGYTF.

The sample holds one count of this clone. The chain combines TRBV11-2 with TRBJ1-1; 7 bases line up with TRBD1. Germline lookup yields CDR1 SGHAT and CDR2 FQNNGV. The CDR3 sequence is 13 residues long. J was trimmed by 5 bases and V by 5 bases; bases with no gene match: 5. CDR3 in amino acids: CASSRDSVTEAFF. The CDR3 DNA follows: TGTGCCAGCAGCCGGGACAGCGTAACTGAAGCTTTCTTT. Complete variable domain (other parts from reference TRBV11-2 and TRBJ1-1): EAGVAQSPRYKIIEKRQSVAFWCNPISGHATLYWYQQILGQGPKLLIQFQNNGVVDDSQLPKDRFSAERLKGVDSTLKIQPAKLEDSAVYLCASSRDSVTEAFFGQGTRLTVV.

The chain carries TRBV19 and TRBJ2-3; TRBD1 agrees at 8 bases. Germline CDR1 reads LNHDA; CDR2 reads SQIVND (reference sequence). The CDR3 contains 13 residues. J lost 2 bases, V lost 10 bases, and 5 bases had no gene match. CDR3 bases: TGTGCCACAGGACAGGGAGACACAGATACGCAGTATTTT. Translating gives CATGQGDTDTQYF. Complete variable domain (other parts from reference TRBV19 and TRBJ2-3): DGGITQSPKYLFRKEGQNVTLSCEQNLNHDAMYWYRQDPGQGLRLIYYSQIVNDFQKGDIAEGYSVSREKKESFPLTVTSAQKNPTAFYLCATGQGDTDTQYFGPGTRLTVL.